These 20 T cell receptor beta chains originate from one sample sequenced in a study of identifying expanded T cells in peripheral blood (dated by TCRdb to the late 2010s). The library relied on the immunoSEQ multiplex PCR assay. This immuneACCESS table, as held by TCRdb, lists in-frame sequences with V and J called but not all clones. Of the missing ones, under half trace to an unresolved V gene in checked studies; the others have no known cause. The sample table contains 100,000 or so clones; only one count was recorded for about 87% of them. In total, the top ten clones hold about 6% of the sample. The specimen sequenced was blood. Source of these receptors: a person aged 18 to 75 in good health.

The rearrangement uses TRBV5-6 and TRBJ2-3; TRBD2 matches at 15 bases. The germline CDR1 and CDR2 sequences are SGHDT and YYEEEE. J gave up 2 bases and V 0 bases, and 4 bases lay outside the gene matches. CDR3 length: 18 amino acids. The CDR3 nucleotides read TGTGCCAGCAGCTTGGGGACTAGCGGGGGGGCCTCCACAGATACGCAGTATTTT. Protein sequence: CASSLGTSGGASTDTQYF.

The genes are TRBV6-1 and TRBJ1-2; TRBD1 aligns across 8 bases. V gave up 0 bases and J gave up 2 bases; unmatched junction bases: 5. CDR1 and CDR2 from the germline V gene are MNHNS and SASEGT. This CDR3 has 16 residues. In DNA, the CDR3 is TGTGCCAGCAGTGAAGCGGGGGACAGGTCGAACTATGGCTACACCTTC. Translation gives CASSEAGDRSNYGYTF.

This clone occurred once. This rearrangement joins TRBV9 to TRBJ2-5; 7 bases match TRBD1. Germline lookup yields CDR1 SGDLS and CDR2 YYNGEE. Unmatched junction bases numbered 11, after V lost 4 bases and J lost 5 bases. CDR3 length equals 15 residues. The CDR3 sequence: CASSPGQAVGETQYF. The DNA for the CDR3 is TGTGCCAGCAGCCCAGGACAGGCAGTGGGGGAGACCCAGTACTTC.

The sample holds a few counts of this clone. This sequence joins TRBV18 and TRBJ1-3; TRBD1 matches at 8 bases. CDR3 size: 14 residues. The germline gives CDR1 KGHSH, CDR2 LQKENI. V lost 7 bases to trimming and J lost 6 bases; unmatched junction nucleotides: 8. The CDR3 DNA reads TGTGCCAGCTTCTCCAGGGGGCTAGAAAACACCATATATTTT. As protein: CASFSRGLENTIYF. The full variable domain, completed using reference TRBV18 and TRBJ1-3, is NAGVMQNPRHLVRRRGQEARLRCSPMKGHSHVYWYRQLPEEGLKFMVYLQKENIIDESGMPKERFSAEFPKEGPSILRIQQVVRGDSAAYFCASFSRGLENTIYFGEGSWLTVV.

This chain joins TRBV9 and TRBJ2-5; TRBD2 matches at 11 bases. V was clipped by 0 bases and J by 5 bases; unmatched bases: 9. The CDR3 consists of 17 residues. Germline lookup yields CDR1 SGDLS and CDR2 YYNGEE. In DNA, the CDR3 is TGTGCCAGCAGCGTAGCTGGGACTAGCGGAACGAGGGAGACCCAGTACTTC. Its translation: CASSVAGTSGTRETQYF.

The chain is built from TRBV7-2 and TRBJ1-2; D not resolved. V lost 3 bases, J lost 8 bases, and 4 bases lay in between. The CDR3 is 10 residues long. Germline V lookup: CDR1 SGHTA, CDR2 FQGNSA. CDR3 amino acids: CASSLLGYTF. CDR3 DNA: TGTGCCAGCAGCTTGCTCGGCTACACCTTC. The full variable domain, with the rest looked up from reference TRBV7-2 and TRBJ1-2, is GAGVSQSPSNKVTEKGKDVELRCDPISGHTALYWYRQSLGQGLEFLIYFQGNSAPDKSGLPSDRFSAERTGGSVSTLTIQRTQQEDSAVYLCASSLLGYTFGSGTRLTVV.

The chain uses TRBV9 and TRBJ2-5, with 7 bases matching TRBD2. CDR3 length: 14 residues. Germline V gene sequence: CDR1 SGDLS, CDR2 YYNGEE. V was clipped by 4 bases and J by 4 bases; unmatched bases: 7. The CDR3 DNA follows: TGTGCCAGCAGCTATGGGAGGGTTGGAGAGACCCAGTACTTC. It codes for CASSYGRVGETQYF.

CDR3: CASSPRVTGGTDTQYF. CDR3 nucleotides: TGTGCCAGCAGCCCGAGGGTGACAGGAGGCACAGATACGCAGTATTTT. The genes are TRBV7-6 and TRBJ2-3; tentative D call: TRBD1 (6 bases). Germline loops: CDR1 SGHVS, CDR2 FNYEAQ. With 5 bases removed from V and 1 base from J, the gap between germline ends came to 16 bases. The CDR3 contains 16 residues.

This chain uses TRBV6-1 with TRBJ1-2; D might be TRBD1 (6 bases). The CDR3 length is 15 residues. The V end was cut by 0 bases, the J end by 4 bases, with 12 bases between. The germline V gene encodes CDR1 MNHNS and CDR2 SASEGT. Here the CDR3 DNA reads TGTGCCAGCAGTGAAGCGGCAGGGGAGGCCTATGGCTACACCTTC. As protein: CASSEAAGEAYGYTF.

This rearrangement joins TRBV7-3 to TRBJ1-1, with TRBD1 matching over 7 bases. From germline, CDR1 is SGHTA and CDR2 FQGTGA. CDR3 size: 16 residues. V lost 6 bases and J lost 4; bases outside the gene matches: 14. CDR3 residues: CASSPNGLQGGTEAFF. In nucleotides, the CDR3 is TGTGCCAGCAGTCCTAATGGGTTGCAGGGGGGCACTGAAGCTTTCTTT. The full variable domain, in which reference TRBV7-3 and TRBJ1-1 provide the parts outside the CDR3, is GAGVSQTPSNKVTEKGKYVELRCDPISGHTALYWYRQSLGQGPEFLIYFQGTGAADDSGLPNDRFFAVRPEGSVSTLKIQRTERGDSAVYLCASSPNGLQGGTEAFFGQGTRLTVV.

In this sample, this clone turned up a few times. The chain couples TRBV5-1 to TRBJ1-5; 8 bases are shared with TRBD1. Germline CDR1 is SGHRS and CDR2 is YFSETQ. The ends lost 0 bases at V and 6 bases at J; junction bases unmatched: 5. The CDR3 spans 15 residues. The CDR3 protein is CASSLGTGGTQPQHF. The CDR3 coding sequence is TGCGCCAGCAGCTTGGGTACAGGGGGGACTCAGCCCCAGCATTTT. Full variable domain (remainder filled in from reference TRBV5-1 and TRBJ1-5): KAGVTQTPRYLIKTRGQQVTLSCSPISGHRSVSWYQQTPGQGLQFLFEYFSETQRNKGNFPGRFSGRQFSNSRSEMNVSTLELGDSALYLCASSLGTGGTQPQHFGDGTRLSIL.

CDR3 coding DNA: TGCGCCAGCGGGATGGGTGCTAGAGAGACCCAGTACTTC. It yields the protein CASGMGARETQYF. V is TRBV5-1 and J is TRBJ2-5; D remains unclear. V shed 7 bases and J shed 4 bases, with 14 bases lying between them. The CDR3 loop spans 13 amino acids. Germline CDR1 is SGHRS and CDR2 is YFSETQ.

The V call is TRBV6-6, the J call TRBJ1-1; D uncertain. Germline-derived CDR1 and CDR2 are MNHNY and SVGAGI (reference sequence). The CDR3 has 14 residues. Trimming stripped 2 bases from V and 11 bases from J, with 18 bases between. CDR3 region: CASSYRQSAPIAFF. The CDR3 bases are TGTGCCAGCAGTTACCGGCAGAGTGCCCCGATCGCTTTCTTT.

The J gene is TRBJ1-5, the V gene TRBV6-4, with D maybe TRBD1 (5 bases). This CDR3 has 14 amino acids. The V gene's germline CDR1 is MRHNA and CDR2 SNTAGT. Trimming shortened V by 10 bases and J by 2 bases, and 15 bases separated the two germline ends. CDR3 loop: CATPHGGCNQPQHF. CDR3 nucleotides: TGTGCCACTCCCCATGGGGGGTGCAATCAGCCCCAGCATTTT.

The V call is TRBV10-3, the J call TRBJ2-7; 9 nucleotides agree with TRBD2. This CDR3 is 15 amino acids long. Germline CDR1 reads ENHRY; CDR2 reads SYGVKD. J lost 2 bases, V lost 6 bases, and 8 bases had no gene match. CDR3 sequence: CAIRKAGGPAYEQYF. The CDR3 bases are TGTGCCATCAGGAAAGCGGGGGGCCCCGCCTACGAGCAGTACTTC.

This chain joins TRBV7-6 and TRBJ2-6, with 7 positions matching TRBD1. The CDR3 consists of 20 residues. V lost 0 bases to trimming and J lost 0 bases; unmatched junction nucleotides: 11. The germline CDR1 and CDR2 sequences are SGHVS and FNYEAQ. The CDR3 region is CASSLAGYGQDNSGANVLTF. DNA for the CDR3: TGTGCCAGCAGCTTAGCCGGGTATGGACAGGACAACTCTGGGGCCAACGTCCTGACTTTC.

The rearrangement links TRBV9 to TRBJ2-1, with D perhaps matching TRBD1 or TRBD2 (6 bases each). Germline lookup yields CDR1 SGDLS and CDR2 YYNGEE. The V and J ends lost 3 bases and 7 bases respectively, with 17 bases between them. The length of the CDR3 is 15 residues. In DNA, the CDR3 is TGTGCCAGCAGCGGCCCCGGGGGCCCGGGGAATGAGCAGTTCTTC. Its protein is CASSGPGGPGNEQFF.

This chain links TRBV11-2 with TRBJ1-4, with D tentatively TRBD1 (5 bases). The CDR3 is 15 residues long. Trimming pared 1 base from V and 4 bases from J, leaving 10 bases between. The germline V gene has CDR1 SGHAT and CDR2 FQNNGV. The CDR3 region has the DNA TGTGCCAGCAGCTTAGGCAGGGCCCTTAATGAAAAACTGTTTTTT. It codes for CASSLGRALNEKLFF.

CDR3 coding DNA: TGTGCCAGCAGCTTAGTCGGCGGAGTCCCCCCACCCCATGAGCAGTTCTTC. Its protein product is CASSLVGGVPPPHEQFF. The chain uses TRBV7-2 and TRBJ2-1; D remains ambiguous. Germline assignment: CDR1 SGHTA and CDR2 FQGNSA. V lost 1 base and J lost 8, with 21 bases in between. The CDR3 is 17 residues long.

V usage is TRBV5-5 and J usage is TRBJ1-2; TRBD1 is a possible D gene (5 bases). V lost 1 base to trimming and J lost 4 bases, with 11 bases between them. There are 14 residues in the CDR3. Germline assignment: CDR1 SGHKS and CDR2 YYEKEE (reference sequence). CDR3 region: CASSLSQGGYGYTF. The CDR3 nucleotides read TGTGCCAGCAGCTTGAGCCAGGGCGGCTATGGCTACACCTTC.